The 21 T cell receptor beta chains listed next were all sequenced from one sample in a study of T cell changes during pregnancy in multiple sclerosis. The table came from immunoSEQ multiplex PCR; TCRdb's copy has only in-frame clones and leaves some out. The sample includes about 36,000 clones, 88% of them seen just once. Here the sequenced sample was CD4+ T cells from peripheral blood mononuclear cells, taken in the first trimester of pregnancy. The receptors originated from a female donor with multiple sclerosis, enrolled in a pregnancy study.

This clone was counted between two and nine times. V is TRBV9 and J is TRBJ2-1; D perhaps matches TRBD1 (5 bases). CDR1 is SGDLS, CDR2 YYNGEE, per germline. CDR3 length equals 15 residues. Trimming removed 3 bases from V and 2 bases from J, with 12 bases in between. The CDR3: CASSEQAFTYNEQFF. The CDR3 DNA reads TGTGCCAGCAGCGAACAGGCTTTTACCTACAATGAGCAGTTCTTC.

The chain employs TRBV6-1 and TRBJ1-1; unclear D gene. Trimming removed 6 bases at V and 1 base at J, with 6 bases between. The CDR3 totals 12 residues. The germline gives CDR1 MNHNS, CDR2 SASEGT. The CDR3 DNA reads as TGTGCCAGCAGCCCCCGGAACACTGAAGCTTTCTTT. Translating it yields CASSPRNTEAFF.

The chain has TRBV27 and TRBJ2-1; the match to TRBD2 covers 15 bases. The CDR3 has 17 residues. Germline-derived CDR1 and CDR2 are MNHEY and SMNVEV (reference sequence). Trimming took 2 bases from V and 4 from J; bases not matched to a gene: 3. The CDR3 nucleotides read TGTGCCAGCAGTTTAGGGACTAGCGGGAGGAAATACAATGAGCAGTTCTTC. This gives the protein CASSLGTSGRKYNEQFF.

CDR3 nucleotide sequence: TGTGCCAGCAGTGAAAGGGGACTAGCGGGGTTAGATACGCAGTATTTT. Its translation: CASSERGLAGLDTQYF. The rearrangement links TRBV2 to TRBJ2-3; 13 bases match TRBD2. Germline lookup yields CDR1 SNHLY and CDR2 FYNNEI. CDR3 length: 16 residues. V was clipped by 2 bases and J by 5 bases; unmatched bases: 4.

This chain links TRBV5-6 with TRBJ1-5; D is ambiguous. Trimming left V 0 bases short and J 7 bases short, with 14 bases between. CDR3 length: 15 amino acids. Per the germline V gene, CDR1 is SGHDT and CDR2 is YYEEEE. The CDR3 coding sequence is TGTGCCAGCAGCTTGGCCTATGGCCGGGGACAGCCCCAGCATTTT. Its protein is CASSLAYGRGQPQHF.

The V call is TRBV7-3, the J call TRBJ2-2, with 7 positions matching TRBD1. The ends lost 2 bases at V and 4 bases at J; junction bases unmatched: 1. Germline assignment: CDR1 SGHTA and CDR2 FQGTGA. The CDR3 extends over 14 amino acids. The CDR3 DNA reads as TGTGCCAGCAGCTTAGGACAGGCCACCGGGGAGCTGTTTTTT. Translating it yields CASSLGQATGELFF. The variable domain in full, completed from reference TRBV7-3 and TRBJ2-2, reads GAGVSQTPSNKVTEKGKYVELRCDPISGHTALYWYRQSLGQGPEFLIYFQGTGAADDSGLPNDRFFAVRPEGSVSTLKIQRTERGDSAVYLCASSLGQATGELFFGEGSRLTVL.

This chain uses TRBV5-1 with TRBJ2-7; D is uncertain. V lost 0 bases to trimming and J lost 5 bases, with 9 bases between them. Germline V CDR1 and CDR2: SGHRS, YFSETQ. This CDR3 spans 13 amino acids. CDR3 protein: CASSLVSPDEQYF. The CDR3 region has the DNA TGCGCCAGCAGCTTGGTTTCGCCGGACGAGCAGTACTTC.

This chain joins TRBV5-1 and TRBJ1-2, with 12 bases that match TRBD1. V was clipped by 4 bases and J by 2 bases; unmatched bases: 9. The CDR3 length is 17 residues. CDR1 and CDR2 (germline): SGHRS, YFSETQ. CDR3 amino acids: CASSPGTGGGKNYGYTF. The CDR3 DNA is TGCGCCAGCAGCCCCGGGACAGGGGGCGGAAAAAACTATGGCTACACCTTC.

This clone was seen more than once but under ten times. This sequence joins TRBV5-5 and TRBJ1-6; 12 positions match TRBD1. This CDR3 region has 18 residues. V lost 4 bases to trimming and J lost 7 bases; unmatched junction nucleotides: 12. CDR1 and CDR2 (germline): SGHKS, YYEKEE (reference sequence). The CDR3, as DNA: TGTGCCAGCAGCCCACGGGACAGGGGGCTCAGTAGGAATTCACCCCTCCACTTT. Translation gives CASSPRDRGLSRNSPLHF.

The genes are TRBV6-5 and TRBJ1-1; tentatively, D is TRBD1 (6 bases). The germline V gene has CDR1 MNHEY and CDR2 SVGAGI. The CDR3 contains 15 residues. V lost 4 bases to trimming and J lost 6 bases, with 18 bases between them. The CDR3 nucleotides read TGTGCCAGCAGTTCCAGACAGGACAGAGCTGCTGAAGCTTTCTTT. Translating it yields CASSSRQDRAAEAFF.

The chain is built from TRBV28 and TRBJ2-3; D perhaps matches TRBD2 (6 bases). This CDR3 is built from 16 residues. V was shortened by 6 bases and J by 3 bases, with 19 bases between the two germline ends. In germline, CDR1 is MDHEN, CDR2 SYDVKM. CDR3 bases: TGTGCCAGCAGCTTGGGTGGGGGGATGAGGACAGATACGCAGTATTTT. It specifies CASSLGGGMRTDTQYF. The complete variable domain, with remaining parts taken from reference TRBV28 and TRBJ2-3, reads DVKVTQSSRYLVKRTGEKVFLECVQDMDHENMFWYRQDPGLGLRLIYFSYDVKMKEKGDIPEGYSVSREKKERFSLILESASTNQTSMYLCASSLGGGMRTDTQYFGPGTRLTVL.

The rearrangement links TRBV7-2 to TRBJ1-2, with D maybe TRBD1 (5 bases). The CDR3 runs 15 residues. Between the trimmed V and J ends, which lost 1 base and 1 base, there was a span of 10 bases. Germline CDR1 is SGHTA and CDR2 is FQGNSA. The DNA for the CDR3 is TGTGCCAGCAGCTTAGTGGCGACAGTTAACTATGGCTACACCTTC. Protein: CASSLVATVNYGYTF.

The V gene is TRBV9, the J gene TRBJ2-1; the match to TRBD2 covers 9 bases. This CDR3 contains 14 residues. With V trimmed by 5 bases and J by 8 bases, 8 bases remained unmatched. From germline, CDR1 is SGDLS and CDR2 YYNGEE. The CDR3 nucleotides read TGTGCCAGCAGTTATAGCGGGAGTAGGGATGAGCAGTTCTTC. Protein product: CASSYSGSRDEQFF.

The chain has TRBV9 and TRBJ1-1; perhaps TRBD1 as D (6 bases). The CDR3 extends over 15 amino acids. Germline V gives CDR1 SGDLS, CDR2 YYNGEE. V was shortened by 3 bases and J by 1 base, with 13 bases between the two germline ends. The CDR3 spells CASSGSGQTNTEAFF. The CDR3 DNA follows: TGTGCCAGCAGCGGATCCGGACAGACGAACACTGAAGCTTTCTTT.

CDR3 region: CASSFSPPGNYGYTF. The CDR3 DNA follows: TGTGCCAGCAGTTTTTCCCCCCCAGGGAACTATGGCTACACCTTC. The chain has TRBV27 and TRBJ1-2, with D possibly TRBD1 on 5 matching bases. The CDR3 has 15 amino acids. Trimming cost V 3 bases and J 2 bases, with 13 bases left between them. Germline-derived CDR1 and CDR2 are MNHEY and SMNVEV (reference sequence).

The chain has TRBV5-1 and TRBJ2-3, with 14 nucleotides matching TRBD2. Germline CDR1 SGHRS, CDR2 YFSETQ. V was pared by 4 bases and J by 1 base, with 8 bases of the junction left unmatched. The CDR3 runs 18 residues. In DNA, the CDR3 is TGCGCCAGCAGCGGGGGACTAGCGGGAGTTTTAGGCACAGATACGCAGTATTTT. Translated: CASSGGLAGVLGTDTQYF.

V gene TRBV28 combines with J gene TRBJ2-7, with TRBD2 matching 11 bases. The V segment lost 8 bases and the J segment 0 bases; nucleotides outside the gene matches: 9. From germline, CDR1 is MDHEN and CDR2 SYDVKM. The CDR3 totals 16 residues. The CDR3 reads CASSILTSGGSYEQYF. The DNA for the CDR3 is TGTGCCAGCTCTATCCTAACTAGCGGGGGCTCCTACGAGCAGTACTTC.

V and J are TRBV6-1 and TRBJ1-5, with a possible D match to TRBD1 (6 bases). The CDR3 spans 15 residues. Trimming removed 4 bases at V and 8 bases at J, with 18 bases between. Germline V gene sequence: CDR1 MNHNS, CDR2 SASEGT. CDR3 DNA sequence: TGTGCCAGCAGTGGGCCGGGGCAGGGGAGGGAGCCCCAGCATTTT. It is translated as CASSGPGQGREPQHF.

This chain uses TRBV29-1 with TRBJ1-2; D may be TRBD1 (6 bases). V shed 4 bases and J shed 5 bases, with 11 bases lying between them. Germline CDR1 and CDR2: SQVTM and ANQGSEA. This CDR3 is built from 12 residues. CDR3 sequence reads: CSVVAGAYGYTF. CDR3 nucleotides: TGCAGCGTTGTGGCAGGGGCGTATGGCTACACCTTC. Filled out from reference TRBV29-1 and TRBJ1-2, the complete variable domain reads SAVISQKPSRDICQRGTSLTIQCQVDSQVTMMFWYRQQPGQSLTLIATANQGSEATYESGFVIDKFPISRPNLTFSTLTVSNMSPEDSSIYLCSVVAGAYGYTFGSGTRLTVV.

The CDR3 reads CASSADSLPGELFF. The CDR3 bases are TGTGCCAGCAGTGCGGACAGCCTGCCCGGGGAGCTGTTTTTT. V and J are TRBV6-1 and TRBJ2-2, with D tentatively TRBD1 (6 bases). The V gene's germline CDR1 is MNHNS and CDR2 SASEGT. Trimming left V 4 bases short and J 6 bases short, with 12 bases between. The CDR3 is made up of 14 amino acids.

This chain joins TRBV19 and TRBJ2-5, with 9 bases lining up with TRBD1. Looked up from germline, CDR1 is LNHDA and CDR2 is SQIVND (reference sequence). The ends lost 7 bases at V and 5 bases at J; junction bases unmatched: 5. This CDR3 has 13 amino acids. CDR3 DNA: TGTGCCAGTAACGACAGGGGGTATGAGACCCAGTACTTC. Amino acids: CASNDRGYETQYF.